The clone carrying this T cell receptor beta chain was counted at least ten times. Its antigen is currently unknown. This sample was included in a study of blood T cells in healthy people across ages. About the research overall: Template switching captured about one barcoded beta molecule per two T cells. Study-wide results and limits: As naive T cell percentage varied, TCR beta diversity correlated strongly with it. Per million T cells, TCR beta diversity dropped about linearly as age rose.

Then a second PCR, running roughly 6 to 11 cycles, was carried out with a sample-barcoded 5' primer and a J-beta primer mix. Through a template-switch adaptor with 12 random nucleotides, each cDNA molecule received a tag. TCRdb re-analysed the 5' RACE reads in MiXCR, keeping a single row per CDR3 protein. Of 600,000 to 800,000 distinct CDR3 sequences listed, approximately 52% are singletons. Germline CDR1 SGDLS, CDR2 YYNGEE. V was clipped by 3 bases and J by 3 bases, with 13 bases between them. CDR3 length equals 15 residues. The receptor was derived from a woman aged 80 or over in good health. The sequenced sample consisted of blood. V usage is TRBV9 and J usage is TRBJ2-1, with D possibly TRBD2 on 6 matching bases. CDR3 sequence (DNA): TGTGCCAGCAGCGGTAGCGGTCTAAGCTACAATGAGCAGTTCTTC. Translated: CASSGSGLSYNEQFF.